The TCR beta chain described here comes from a study of human T cells and chemical hapten exposure (dated by TCRdb to the early 2020s). In terms of the full investigation: Libraries were pooled for sequencing, and variation in per-sample TCR yields was attributed mainly to small differences in library volumes within the pool. Roughly 5 healthy volunteers served as TCR sequencing controls and were bled at day 0, 2 weeks and 6 weeks. The study tracked peripheral blood TCR repertoire changes in vivo during primary and secondary sensitization to the hapten diphenylcyclopropenone (DPC) in alopecia patients. Findings and caveats that apply to the study as a whole: After repeated subsampling, the strength of the expansion versus patch-test correlation and the threshold at which it became significant changed. DPC sensitization did not change how many TCRs were above 1 in 1000 frequency, and no evidence was found of alterations in global repertoire structure.

During library preparation, unique molecular identifiers were attached to individual cDNA molecules so that TCRs could be counted in a quantitative, reproducible way. For every blood RNA sample, sequencing covered both the TCR alpha and TCR beta chains. Concerning the study's data processing: A median of about 100,000 TCRs per sample was observed, with a range of 23,224 to 690,600. The Decombinator software suite was used to annotate V, J and CDR3 in the TCR reads. Every sample was subsampled to the same number of TCRs (28,000) for the PS versus PT1 abundance plots. Expanded TCRs were defined as absent before sensitization and observed at least eight times at the 2-week time point. TCRdb reprocessing: public reads trimmed at Q25 with fastp, clones called with MiXCR, in-frame beta chains kept. Rows matching on CDR3 protein sequence are summarized as one entry with the most common DNA and genes. The V and J calls shown here were made by TCRdb, not taken from the authors' results. This sample lists 600 or so distinct CDR3 sequences; 70% to 90% were detected once. Under 6.5% of the sample belongs to the ten largest clones.

In regard to this clonotype: What antigen it recognizes has not been identified. No clone much larger than this one lies a single base away; base qualities are absent.

Unfractionated whole blood was collected in Tempus Blood RNA tubes, and total RNA was extracted from that blood. The germline V gene specifies SQVTM as CDR1 and ANQGSEA as CDR2. The germline ends are 8 bases apart after V is trimmed by 4 bases and J by 5 bases. Including the terminal cysteine and phenylalanine, the CDR3 comprises 11 residues. Only the CDR3 DNA stays, 33 bases, in frame from base 1. The V and J genes are TRBV29-1 and TRBJ2-5; the D segment might be TRBD1 or TRBD2, since each matches 5 bases. The sample consisted of whole blood. This TCR was sampled from a human donor with alopecia, or a healthy volunteer (not recorded which). Some clones in this sample may be carry-over from other donors' samples. This table probably holds off-target reads from a library built for another chain. For the CDR3, the sequence is CSVGDVETQYF. The nucleotide sequence is given as TGCAGCGTTGGGGACGTTGAGACCCAGTACTTC. The entire variable domain, with the stretches around the CDR3 drawn from the reference TRBV29-1 and TRBJ2-5 proteins, is SAVISQKPSRDICQRGTSLTIQCQVDSQVTMMFWYRQQPGQSLTLIATANQGSEATYESGFVIDKFPISRPNLTFSTLTVSNMSPEDSSIYLCSVGDVETQYFGPGTRLLVL.